Following are 10 T cell receptor beta chains from one sample sequenced in a study of beta chain features in type 1 diabetes. As every portion of the isolated RNA was reverse transcribed, the sequencing read expressed TCRB transcripts. The data were produced by immunoSEQ multiplex PCR, yet TCRdb's version contains in-frame clones alone and is incomplete. Seen here are under 550,000 clones, 9.5% to 12% observed once, and the top ten hold about 0.042%. The sequenced sample consisted of naive CD4+ T cells from blood. Every receptor here comes from a woman under 30 in good health.

This clone occurred a few times. The chain is built from TRBV7-2 and TRBJ2-5; D may be TRBD2 (7 bases). V lost 5 bases, J lost 3 bases, and 16 bases lay in between. Per germline, CDR1 SGHTA and CDR2 FQGNSA. The CDR3 contains 15 residues. The CDR3: CASSPRQAGEETQYF. CDR3 sequence (DNA): TGTGCCAGCAGCCCAAGACAGGCGGGGGAAGAGACCCAGTACTTC.

This clone was observed a handful of times. V usage is TRBV7-9 and J usage is TRBJ2-1; TRBD1 aligns across 8 bases. CDR1 SEHNR and CDR2 FQNEAQ come from the germline V gene (reference sequence). The CDR3 consists of 15 residues. The junction had 3 bases not matched to a gene; V was cut back by 5 bases and J by 0 bases. CDR3 amino acids: CASSGQGSSYNEQFF. The CDR3 nucleotides read TGTGCCAGCAGCGGACAGGGTAGCTCCTACAATGAGCAGTTCTTC.

This clone has a handful of counts. The chain carries TRBV7-2 and TRBJ1-1; the D is unclear. The CDR3 consists of 13 residues. The germline CDR1 and CDR2 sequences are SGHTA and FQGNSA. The germline V and J ends were trimmed by 4 bases and 4 bases, with 10 bases remaining between them. The CDR3 nucleotides read TGTGCCAGCAGCTCCCTGTTCCCCACTGAAGCTTTCTTT. Protein sequence: CASSSLFPTEAFF.

This clone appeared a few times. The chain employs TRBV9 and TRBJ2-1; D not resolved. The germline V gene has CDR1 SGDLS and CDR2 YYNGEE. The V gene lost 0 bases and the J gene lost 10 bases, with 14 bases spanning the gap. The CDR3 spans 14 residues. CDR3 sequence: CASSVVVGFSEQFF. For the CDR3, the DNA is TGTGCCAGCAGCGTAGTAGTGGGATTTAGCGAGCAGTTCTTC.

This clone was detected only a few times. The CDR3 region is CASTGLYSNQPQHF. CDR3 coding DNA: TGTGCCAGTACTGGGCTGTATAGCAATCAGCCCCAGCATTTT. This rearrangement joins TRBV2 to TRBJ1-5, with no clear D. This CDR3 region has 14 residues. Germline CDR1 reads SNHLY; CDR2 reads FYNNEI. V lost 9 bases and J lost 0, with 12 bases in between.

This clone has only a few counts. The CDR3 sequence: CASSDSSGSYNEQFF. The CDR3 bases are TGTGCCAGCAGTGACTCTAGCGGGAGCTACAATGAGCAGTTCTTC. The gene calls are TRBV6-4 and TRBJ2-1, with 9 nucleotides matching TRBD2. J lost 3 bases, V lost 0 bases, and 0 bases had no gene match. Germline loops: CDR1 MRHNA, CDR2 SNTAGT. The CDR3 totals 15 residues.

This clone turned up a few times. The V gene is TRBV7-9, the J gene TRBJ1-1; D is ambiguous. Germline V CDR1 and CDR2: SEHNR, FQNEAQ (reference sequence). Trimming left V 4 bases short and J 0 bases short, with 12 bases between. This CDR3 region has 15 residues. In DNA, the CDR3 is TGTGCCAGCAGCTCAAGACCAGCTATGAACACTGAAGCTTTCTTT. Encoded protein: CASSSRPAMNTEAFF.

This clone was picked up a small number of times. The chain couples TRBV7-2 to TRBJ2-7; perhaps TRBD1 as D (6 bases). Trimming cost V 5 bases and J 4 bases, with 15 bases left between them. The germline CDR1 and CDR2 sequences are SGHTA and FQGNSA. The CDR3 has 14 amino acids. The CDR3 protein is CASSPTRGGYEQYF. CDR3 in DNA: TGTGCCAGCAGCCCGACCCGAGGGGGATACGAGCAGTACTTC. The complete variable domain, with remaining parts taken from reference TRBV7-2 and TRBJ2-7, reads GAGVSQSPSNKVTEKGKDVELRCDPISGHTALYWYRQSLGQGLEFLIYFQGNSAPDKSGLPSDRFSAERTGGSVSTLTIQRTQQEDSAVYLCASSPTRGGYEQYFGPGTRLTVT.

J is TRBJ2-1 and V is TRBV4-2, with 10 nucleotides matching TRBD2. The V gene end was trimmed by 0 bases and the J gene end by 5 bases; junction bases not matched to a gene: 7. The germline V gene encodes CDR1 LGHNA and CDR2 YNFKEQ. This CDR3 contains 17 residues. The CDR3 DNA follows: TGTGCCAGCAGCCAAGAAGGCTCACTAGCGGGAAACAATGAGCAGTTCTTC. Protein sequence: CASSQEGSLAGNNEQFF.

This clone was detected a few times. The chain uses TRBV5-1 and TRBJ2-5, with D perhaps matching TRBD2 (6 bases). Between the trimmed V and J ends, which lost 6 bases and 5 bases, there was a span of 17 bases. CDR1 and CDR2 (germline): SGHRS, YFSETQ. This CDR3 has 14 residues. CDR3 protein: CASNGGASSETQYF. In DNA, the CDR3 is TGCGCCAGCAATGGCGGGGCCTCTTCGGAGACCCAGTACTTC.